This section outlines one TCR beta chain sequence together with its context. Its cognate antigen is unknown. Profiling relied on immunoSEQ multiplex PCR, and the TCRdb table lists in-frame clones only, not all of them. The data hold 52,000 or so clones, with around 80% observed a single time. This record comes from a study of a mutant IDH1 vaccine in newly diagnosed glioma. Time point indicated: week 23, last vaccination. Vaccinated patients received 300 ug of mutant IDH1 20-mer peptide per dose, with topical imiquimod. Specimen: PBMCs, collected from a glioma patient whose treatment included an IDH1 peptide vaccine. This receptor was obtained from a man aged 40-55 years with glioma.

DNA of the CDR3: TGTGCCAGCAGCTCCCAGAGTCGGGGACAGGGGGGCTACAATGAGCAGTTCTTC. Its translation: CASSSQSRGQGGYNEQFF. The rearrangement links TRBV7-8 to TRBJ2-1, with 11 nucleotides matching TRBD1. CDR1 SGHVS and CDR2 FQNEAQ come from the germline V gene. The junction had 11 bases not matched to a gene; V was cut back by 4 bases and J by 3 bases. This CDR3 is built from 18 residues.